These T cell receptor beta chains were read from a single sample in a study of early T cells in non-severe SARS-CoV-2 infection. One entry per CDR3 protein results from TCRdb running MiXCR on the 5' RACE reads. This sample yields tens of thousands of distinct CDR3 sequences, of which roughly 13% are seen a single time; roughly 1.4% belongs to the top ten. The sequenced sample consisted of whole blood. The receptors were sampled from an adult who was a healthcare worker with PCR-confirmed SARS-CoV-2 infection or an uninfected control (not recorded which). Both conserved end residues are trimmed from each CDR3. Some rows mark clone size as missing; the rest say once, few, many or name a class of expanded clone.

v_gene: TRBV12-3/TRBV12-4
j_gene: TRBJ2-3
abundance: -
CDR3aa: ASSFSAGRTDTQY

v_gene: TRBV7-8
j_gene: TRBJ2-1
abundance: many
CDR3aa: ASSLGGTLYNEQF

v_gene: TRBV20-1
j_gene: TRBJ2-3
abundance: many
CDR3aa: STREAGTDTQY

v_gene: TRBV7-8
j_gene: TRBJ2-3
abundance: many
CDR3aa: ASSPGRRTDTQY

v_gene: TRBV6-2/TRBV6-3
j_gene: TRBJ2-7
abundance: -
CDR3aa: ASSPSGGGSYEQY

v_gene: TRBV6-4
j_gene: TRBJ2-3
abundance: many
CDR3aa: ASSILAGATDTQY

v_gene: TRBV18
j_gene: TRBJ1-5
abundance: -
CDR3aa: ASSSQQGMDQPQH

v_gene: TRBV28
j_gene: TRBJ2-1
abundance: many
CDR3aa: ASAWTREQF

v_gene: TRBV29-1
j_gene: TRBJ1-6
abundance: -
CDR3aa: SVRLGSHNSPLH

v_gene: TRBV30
j_gene: TRBJ2-3
abundance: once
CDR3aa: AWSVGIAGGADTQY

v_gene: TRBV27
j_gene: TRBJ1-1
abundance: -
CDR3aa: ASSFGSWTEAF

v_gene: TRBV11-2
j_gene: TRBJ2-3
abundance: many
CDR3aa: ASSDVGDTQY

v_gene: TRBV7-6
j_gene: TRBJ2-5
abundance: few
CDR3aa: ASSTGGQETQY

v_gene: TRBV12-3/TRBV12-4
j_gene: TRBJ1-1
abundance: many
CDR3aa: ASSLKGREAF

v_gene: TRBV30
j_gene: TRBJ2-5
abundance: -
CDR3aa: AWSAGLARAQTQY

v_gene: TRBV29-1
j_gene: TRBJ2-1
abundance: many
CDR3aa: SVGQGGFEQF

v_gene: TRBV19
j_gene: TRBJ2-2
abundance: many
CDR3aa: ASSIYTGELF

v_gene: TRBV5-1
j_gene: TRBJ2-1
abundance: -
CDR3aa: ASSSGGQVNEQF

v_gene: TRBV7-9
j_gene: TRBJ2-3
abundance: many
CDR3aa: ASSSRDQPSYTDTQY

v_gene: TRBV10-3
j_gene: TRBJ1-5
abundance: -
CDR3aa: AISDNNQPQH

v_gene: TRBV9
j_gene: TRBJ2-2
abundance: -
CDR3aa: ASSVAAGGTGELF

v_gene: TRBV7-9
j_gene: TRBJ1-2
abundance: many
CDR3aa: ASSKTGADYGYT

v_gene: TRBV6-5
j_gene: TRBJ2-7
abundance: many
CDR3aa: ASSYSELTGAYEQY

v_gene: TRBV7-9
j_gene: TRBJ2-4
abundance: few
CDR3aa: ASSGEESKNIQY

v_gene: TRBV12-5
j_gene: TRBJ1-1
abundance: -
CDR3aa: ASGLRQASLNTDAF

v_gene: TRBV12-2
j_gene: TRBJ2-7
abundance: few
CDR3aa: ASRPRGIEQY

v_gene: TRBV20-1
j_gene: TRBJ2-2
abundance: few
CDR3aa: SARDLLGGIRTGELF

v_gene: TRBV7-3
j_gene: TRBJ1-1
abundance: few
CDR3aa: ASSQGRGTEAF

v_gene: TRBV19
j_gene: TRBJ2-7
abundance: many
CDR3aa: ASRGGPYEQY

v_gene: TRBV19
j_gene: TRBJ1-2
abundance: -
CDR3aa: ASSSRGIDGYT

v_gene: TRBV7-9
j_gene: TRBJ1-3
abundance: few
CDR3aa: ASSFWTGGVAGNTIY

v_gene: TRBV20-1
j_gene: TRBJ2-1
abundance: -
CDR3aa: SATTPGLAGRNEQF

v_gene: TRBV29-1
j_gene: TRBJ1-2
abundance: -
CDR3aa: SAEREVDNYGYT

v_gene: TRBV7-9
j_gene: TRBJ2-1
abundance: -
CDR3aa: ASSLARGTLNEQF

v_gene: TRBV18
j_gene: TRBJ1-5
abundance: many
CDR3aa: ASSPSTGNNQPQH

v_gene: TRBV9
j_gene: TRBJ2-5
abundance: many
CDR3aa: ASSRDGLAGGRGQETQY

v_gene: TRBV2
j_gene: TRBJ2-1
abundance: -
CDR3aa: ATSPGRGGPYNEQF

v_gene: TRBV5-1
j_gene: TRBJ2-7
abundance: few
CDR3aa: ASSSSGLTYEQY